What follows describes a single T cell receptor (beta chain). The protocol was immunoSEQ multiplex PCR, while the TCRdb copy is restricted to in-frame clones and leaves out a portion. The table has about 51,000 clones, around 94% seen once. This entry belongs to a study of T cell changes during pregnancy in multiple sclerosis. The sequencing here drew on CD4+ T cells from peripheral blood mononuclear cells, taken in the second trimester of pregnancy. This receptor was taken from a female donor with multiple sclerosis, enrolled in a pregnancy study.

DNA of the CDR3: TGTGCCATCAGGGGGGACAGCCCAAACACTGAAGCTTTCTTT. This sequence encodes CAIRGDSPNTEAFF. The chain joins TRBV10-3 to TRBJ1-1, with TRBD1 matching over 7 bases. CDR1 ENHRY and CDR2 SYGVKD come from the germline V gene. Trimming took 6 bases from V and 2 from J; bases not matched to a gene: 6. This CDR3 region has 14 residues.